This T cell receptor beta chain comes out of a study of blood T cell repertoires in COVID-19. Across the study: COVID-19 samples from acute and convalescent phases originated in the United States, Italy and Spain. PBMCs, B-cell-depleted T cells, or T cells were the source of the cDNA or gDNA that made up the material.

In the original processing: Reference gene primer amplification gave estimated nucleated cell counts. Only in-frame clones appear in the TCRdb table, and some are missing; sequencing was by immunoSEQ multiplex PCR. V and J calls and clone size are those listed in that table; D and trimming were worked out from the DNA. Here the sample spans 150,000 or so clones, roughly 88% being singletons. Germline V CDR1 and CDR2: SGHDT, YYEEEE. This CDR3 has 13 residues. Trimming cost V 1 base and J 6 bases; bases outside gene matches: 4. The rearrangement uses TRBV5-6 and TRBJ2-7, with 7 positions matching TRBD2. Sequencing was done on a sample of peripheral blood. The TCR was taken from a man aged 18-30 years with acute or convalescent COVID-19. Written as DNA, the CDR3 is TGTGCCAGCAGCTTGAACGGGAGGCCCGAGCAGTACTTC. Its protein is CASSLNGRPEQYF.